This T cell receptor (beta chain) emerged from a study of regulatory T cells in long-lasting Graves disease. Study-wide background: Positive TSH receptor antibodies alongside over 5 years of antithyroid drugs were what marked Graves' disease as persistent.

With iRepertoire HTBI primers and Arm-PCR of CDR3 regions, TCR beta libraries were built. Via MiXCR, TCRdb re-called the multiplex PCR reads, giving one row per CDR3 protein. The table has some 430,000 distinct CDR3 sequences, about 22% seen once; the top ten hold 6.5% to 9%. This clonotype was seen a handful of times. The time point here: persistent/refractory GD, antithyroid drugs over 5 years with positive TRAb. Following extraction of RNA from PBMCs, that RNA was used to make the TCR library. The sequence came from a female donor with Graves disease. The input for sequencing was peripheral blood mononuclear cells (PBMCs), taken when the disease was refractory, from a patient treated with antithyroid drugs.

CDR3 residues: CASSEQGGGTQYF. In nucleotides, the CDR3 is TGTGCCAGCAGTGAACAGGGGGGAGGTACGCAGTATTTT. The chain employs TRBV28 and TRBJ2-3, with 8 bases aligning to TRBD1. V shed 5 bases and J 8 bases; nucleotides not matched to a gene: 6. The germline V gene has CDR1 MDHEN and CDR2 SYDVKM. CDR3 length: 13 residues.